This TCR beta chain was recorded in a study of identical twins. This clonotype was counted between two and nine times. Its antigen remains unidentified. Points from the study as a whole: Zero-insertion findings could be partly confounded by invariant cells (MAIT and iNKT cells).

TCRdb re-analysed the 5' RACE reads in MiXCR, keeping a single row per CDR3 protein. Here the sample spans 700,000 or so distinct CDR3 sequences, 8.6% being singletons. Germline V gene sequence: CDR1 LGHDT, CDR2 YNNKEL (reference sequence). Trimming took 3 bases from V and 6 from J; bases not matched to a gene: 16. The CDR3 extends over 20 amino acids. These records were also assigned to another study, of yellow fever vaccine responses in identical twins.

The specimen sequenced was PBMCs. This chain connects TRBV3-1 to TRBJ2-1; TRBD2 agrees at 14 bases. The TCR sequence derives from a woman between 18 and 29 years old in good health. The CDR3: CASSHAPGTSGSKYGNEQFF. In DNA form, the CDR3 reads TGTGCCAGCAGCCATGCCCCCGGGACTAGCGGGAGCAAATACGGCAATGAGCAGTTCTTC.